A single sample gave rise to the 29 T cell receptor beta chains below, sequenced in a study of cytotoxic CD8 clonotypes in ibrutinib-treated CLL. Measured with immunoSEQ multiplex PCR; TCRdb has only the in-frame clones, and not every one. Seen here are 100,000 or so clones, roughly 57% observed once, and the top ten hold about 40%. Sequencing was performed on PBMCs, taken after 24 months of ibrutinib treatment. These TCRs come from a human donor with chronic lymphocytic leukemia.

There are a few counts of this clone. The V gene is TRBV18, the J gene TRBJ2-3; D is perhaps TRBD2 (6 bases). The CDR3 has 17 amino acids. V lost 3 bases to trimming and J lost 1 base, with 17 bases between them. The germline V gene has CDR1 KGHSH and CDR2 LQKENI. Here the CDR3 DNA reads TGTGCCAGCTCACCCCCTTTGGGTGGCGGGGGCACAGATACGCAGTATTTT. Translating gives CASSPPLGGGGTDTQYF.

The chain is built from TRBV18 and TRBJ2-3, with TRBD1 matching 7 bases. This CDR3 contains 17 residues. V gave up 1 base and J gave up 0 bases; unmatched junction bases: 7. Germline assignment: CDR1 KGHSH and CDR2 LQKENI. The CDR3 loop is CASSPQTSTGSTDTQYF. CDR3 coding DNA: TGTGCCAGCTCACCACAAACCTCGACAGGGAGCACAGATACGCAGTATTTT.

A few counts support this clone. This sequence joins TRBV9 and TRBJ2-7; D possibly corresponds to TRBD1 (5 bases). Germline values: CDR1 SGDLS, CDR2 YYNGEE. CDR3 length equals 13 residues. The V and J ends lost 3 bases and 2 bases respectively, with 9 bases between them. The CDR3 DNA is TGTGCCAGCAGCGCCTCAGGGACCTACGAGCAGTACTTC. Amino acid sequence: CASSASGTYEQYF.

This chain links TRBV27 with TRBJ2-4, with D uncertain. Deletions cut 7 bases from V and 0 bases from J, with 10 bases between. Germline CDR1 MNHEY, CDR2 SMNVEV (reference sequence). The CDR3 length is 14 residues. The CDR3 sequence: CASKGLGAKNIQYF. The DNA for the CDR3 is TGTGCCAGCAAGGGCCTCGGAGCCAAAAACATTCAGTACTTC.

The V and J genes are TRBV19 and TRBJ2-1; 7 positions agree with TRBD2. Germline assignment: CDR1 LNHDA and CDR2 SQIVND (reference sequence). This CDR3 contains 15 residues. Trimming removed 6 bases from V and 13 bases from J; junction bases left unmatched: 18. As DNA, the CDR3 is TGTGCCAGTAGAACGTTCCCCGACAGCGGGGTCGATCAGTTCTTC. Translation: CASRTFPDSGVDQFF.

The rearrangement links TRBV6-5 to TRBJ2-7; 9 bases fit TRBD1. CDR3 size: 14 residues. CDR1 and CDR2 (germline): MNHEY, SVGAGI. With 9 bases clipped from V and 6 bases from J, the junction kept 12 bases outside the gene matches. This CDR3 is CASRPGTGLSEQYF. In nucleotides, the CDR3 is TGTGCCAGTAGACCCGGGACAGGGCTCTCCGAGCAGTACTTC.

This clone has a handful of counts. The gene calls are TRBV2 and TRBJ2-7, with 12 bases aligning to TRBD2. The CDR3 consists of 17 residues. The J segment lost 4 bases and the V segment lost 6 bases, leaving 13 bases of the junction unmatched. Germline V lookup: CDR1 SNHLY, CDR2 FYNNEI. CDR3 in amino acids: CASRRLAGAFSGYEQYF. The CDR3 coding sequence is TGTGCCAGCAGGCGACTAGCGGGGGCCTTCTCCGGATACGAGCAGTACTTC. The whole variable domain, remainder taken from reference TRBV2 and TRBJ2-7, is EPEVTQTPSHQVTQMGQEVILRCVPISNHLYFYWYRQILGQKVEFLVSFYNNEISEKSEIFDDQFSVERPDGSNFTLKIRSTKLEDSAMYFCASRRLAGAFSGYEQYFGPGTRLTVT.

The chain joins TRBV14 to TRBJ1-4; 7 bases fit TRBD1. The CDR3 runs 15 residues. Germline values: CDR1 SGHDN, CDR2 FVKESK. Unmatched junction bases numbered 11, after V lost 5 bases and J lost 8 bases. The CDR3 is CASSAYRGISEKLFF. The CDR3, as DNA: TGTGCCAGCAGCGCATACAGGGGAATCAGCGAAAAACTGTTTTTT.

This sequence joins TRBV29-1 and TRBJ2-7; tentatively, D is TRBD2 (5 bases). Deletions cut 0 bases from V and 6 bases from J, with 12 bases between. Germline V gene data show CDR1 as SQVTM and CDR2 as ANQGSEA. The CDR3 is 13 residues long. CDR3 residues: CSVEDEGTGEQYF. CDR3 coding DNA: TGCAGCGTTGAAGACGAGGGAACGGGCGAGCAGTACTTC.

V gene TRBV12-5 combines with J gene TRBJ2-7; D is unresolved. Between the trimmed V and J ends, which lost 6 bases and 6 bases, there was a span of 9 bases. Germline V lookup: CDR1 LGHNT, CDR2 FRNRAP. CDR3 length equals 11 residues. CDR3 amino acids: CASGQRSEQYF. DNA of the CDR3: TGTGCTAGTGGCCAAAGATCCGAGCAGTACTTC.

For the CDR3, the DNA is TGTGCCAGCAGCTTGTTTACGGCCGACCTTGGGTATGGCTACACCTTC. Its protein is CASSLFTADLGYGYTF. The chain combines TRBV4-2 with TRBJ1-2, with D unclear. The CDR3 is made up of 16 amino acids. Germline assignment: CDR1 LGHNA and CDR2 YNFKEQ. Trimming removed 5 bases at V and 5 bases at J, with 21 bases between.

The chain carries TRBV7-2 and TRBJ2-1, with D uncertain. Germline V lookup: CDR1 SGHTA, CDR2 FQGNSA. The CDR3 length is 14 residues. V was clipped by 1 base and J by 6 bases, with 10 bases between them. The CDR3 here is CASSLEESVNEQFF. The CDR3 nucleotides read TGTGCCAGCAGCTTAGAGGAGAGCGTCAATGAGCAGTTCTTC.

The J gene is TRBJ1-3, the V gene TRBV30; a weak D match, TRBD1 (5 bases). Between the trimmed V and J ends, which lost 4 bases and 3 bases, there was a span of 16 bases. Germline V gene lookup returns CDR1 GTSNPN and CDR2 SVGIG (reference sequence). This CDR3 region has 15 residues. The CDR3 loop reads CAWTGTLSGGNTIYF. The CDR3 DNA follows: TGTGCCTGGACCGGGACTCTATCGGGTGGAAACACCATATATTTT.

This clone was seen a handful of times. The chain carries TRBV9 and TRBJ2-6, with a tentative D call TRBD2 (6 bases). V was clipped by 4 bases and J by 1 base, with 15 bases between them. The germline V gene encodes CDR1 SGDLS and CDR2 YYNGEE. CDR3 length: 17 residues. This CDR3 reads CASSPYVEGSGANVLTF. CDR3 nucleotide sequence: TGTGCCAGCAGCCCATACGTGGAGGGATCTGGGGCCAACGTCCTGACTTTC.

The DNA for the CDR3 is TGTGCCAGCAGTCGCACAGGGGAGAATGAGCAGTTCTTC. Translated, it gives CASSRTGENEQFF. This chain links TRBV6-1 with TRBJ2-1; TRBD1 aligns across 7 bases. This CDR3 comprises 13 residues. Germline V gene lookup returns CDR1 MNHNS and CDR2 SASEGT. After removal of 5 bases from V and 7 bases from J, the junction contained 5 bases not matched to a gene.

This chain joins TRBV6-1 and TRBJ1-6; 9 nucleotides align to TRBD1. This CDR3 has 14 amino acids. V lost 6 bases to trimming and J lost 9 bases; unmatched junction nucleotides: 6. Germline V gene sequence: CDR1 MNHNS, CDR2 SASEGT. CDR3 nucleotide sequence: TGTGCCAGCAGCCCGACAGGGGGTAGTTCACCCCTCCACTTT. Protein: CASSPTGGSSPLHF.

The chain's CDR3 is CASSPDSRGTIYF. CDR3 nucleotides: TGTGCCAGCAGCCCCGACAGCAGGGGCACCATATATTTT. The gene calls are TRBV5-6 and TRBJ1-3; TRBD1 might be the D (6 bases). Per the germline V gene, CDR1 is SGHDT and CDR2 is YYEEEE. The V end lost 4 bases, the J end lost 9 bases, and 14 bases lay between the germline ends. The CDR3 runs to 13 residues.

V usage is TRBV7-3 and J usage is TRBJ2-3; 8 bases fit TRBD2. Germline values: CDR1 SGHTA, CDR2 FQGTGA. The CDR3 length is 15 residues. Trimming took 7 bases from V and 4 from J; bases not matched to a gene: 10. CDR3 residues: CASTPGLGVPDTQYF. The CDR3 DNA follows: TGTGCCAGCACCCCGGGACTAGGTGTACCAGATACGCAGTATTTT.

The chain combines TRBV5-1 with TRBJ1-1, with 10 bases fitting TRBD1. The CDR3 is 15 residues long. J was trimmed by 3 bases and V by 7 bases; bases with no gene match: 9. Germline V gene data show CDR1 as SGHRS and CDR2 as YFSETQ. The CDR3 sequence: CASGPGQGGDTEAFF. CDR3 coding DNA: TGCGCCAGCGGACCCGGACAGGGGGGTGACACTGAAGCTTTCTTT.

This sequence joins TRBV18 and TRBJ1-1; D is unclear. The V gene lost 6 bases and the J gene lost 5 bases, with 13 bases spanning the gap. The germline V gene has CDR1 KGHSH and CDR2 LQKENI. The CDR3 contains 13 residues. The CDR3 DNA is TGTGCCAGCTCCGTTAACGCAGGTACTGAAGCTTTCTTT. It encodes CASSVNAGTEAFF. The entire variable domain, with the rest obtained from reference TRBV18 and TRBJ1-1, is as follows: NAGVMQNPRHLVRRRGQEARLRCSPMKGHSHVYWYRQLPEEGLKFMVYLQKENIIDESGMPKERFSAEFPKEGPSILRIQQVVRGDSAAYFCASSVNAGTEAFFGQGTRLTVV.

The count of this clone is one. The chain employs TRBV6-1 and TRBJ2-7; 10 bases are shared with TRBD2. Germline CDR1 reads MNHNS; CDR2 reads SASEGT. The ends lost 3 bases at V and 2 bases at J; junction bases unmatched: 4. The CDR3 has 15 amino acids. The CDR3: CASSDSTSGTYEQYF. Here the CDR3 DNA reads TGTGCCAGCAGTGATAGTACTAGCGGGACCTACGAGCAGTACTTC.

This clone was counted between two and nine times. The rearrangement links TRBV28 to TRBJ1-5; a possible D gene is TRBD1 (6 bases). CDR3 length: 17 amino acids. V was shortened by 7 bases and J by 0 bases, with 19 bases between the two germline ends. The germline V gene encodes CDR1 MDHEN and CDR2 SYDVKM. The CDR3 loop is CASTTRLRGNSNQPQHF. The CDR3, as DNA: TGTGCCAGCACCACCAGACTCAGGGGAAATAGCAATCAGCCCCAGCATTTT.

This clone was seen a handful of times. The gene calls are TRBV7-9 and TRBJ1-1; D is possibly TRBD1 (6 bases). The germline V and J ends were trimmed by 2 bases and 4 bases, with 11 bases remaining between them. CDR1 and CDR2 from the germline V gene are SEHNR and FQNEAQ (reference sequence). The CDR3 loop spans 14 amino acids. The CDR3 loop reads CASSLQQGTTEAFF. CDR3 bases: TGTGCCAGCAGCTTACAACAGGGTACCACTGAAGCTTTCTTT.

The chain links TRBV19 to TRBJ2-7; TRBD1 matches at 9 bases. Germline V gene data show CDR1 as LNHDA and CDR2 as SQIVND (reference sequence). This CDR3 is 16 amino acids long. The V gene end was trimmed by 6 bases and the J gene end by 3 bases; junction bases not matched to a gene: 12. The CDR3 DNA is TGTGCCAGTAGACAGGGGACAGGGCTTGGGTTCTACGAGCAGTACTTC. Translation: CASRQGTGLGFYEQYF.

This rearrangement joins TRBV21-1 to TRBJ2-6; the table's D call TRBD1 went unverified against the DNA. TRBV21-1 counts as a pseudogene. There are 16 residues in the CDR3. CDR3 coding DNA: TGTGCCAGCAGCAAATATGGGGCCCCTGGGGCCAACGTCCTGACTTTC. Translation: CASSKYGAPGANVLTF.

This clone has more than one count but fewer than ten. The rearrangement uses TRBV2 and TRBJ1-6; maybe TRBD1 (5 bases). V dropped 1 base and J dropped 10 bases, with 14 bases sitting between them. The length of the CDR3 is 15 residues. In germline, CDR1 is SNHLY, CDR2 FYNNEI. The CDR3 coding sequence is TGTGCCAGCAGTGAAGGGCAGGGTGAGTACTCACCCCTCCACTTT. Encoded protein: CASSEGQGEYSPLHF.

This clone was seen a few times. This chain uses TRBV5-1 with TRBJ2-7; D uncertain. Germline assignment: CDR1 SGHRS and CDR2 YFSETQ. V was trimmed by 5 bases and J by 2 bases, leaving 14 bases between them. CDR3 length: 14 amino acids. The CDR3 sequence: CASRRNLNTYEQYF. CDR3 coding DNA: TGCGCCAGCAGAAGGAACCTGAACACCTACGAGCAGTACTTC.

This clone was picked up a small number of times. The chain combines TRBV19 with TRBJ1-5, with no clear D. The CDR3 runs to 17 residues. Trimming took off 0 bases at V and 2 bases at J, with 14 bases between the two ends. Germline V gene lookup returns CDR1 LNHDA and CDR2 SQIVND (reference sequence). Written as DNA, the CDR3 is TGTGCCAGTAGTATAGATCTAGGGTCAGAGCGCAATCAGCCCCAGCATTTT. Encoded protein: CASSIDLGSERNQPQHF.

The chain links TRBV5-1 to TRBJ2-7; tentatively, D is TRBD1 (6 bases). Germline assignment: CDR1 SGHRS and CDR2 YFSETQ. The CDR3 extends over 14 amino acids. The germline V and J ends were trimmed by 3 bases and 0 bases, with 10 bases remaining between them. This CDR3 is CASSSLTGSYEQYF. The CDR3 DNA follows: TGCGCCAGCAGCTCCTTGACAGGCTCCTACGAGCAGTACTTC.